This is a list of T cell receptor beta chains from one sample in a study of shared clonotypes between healthy human individuals. This table comes from immunoSEQ multiplex PCR, and its TCRdb copy is limited to in-frame clones, with some not included. The sample has roughly 2,500,000 clones; roughly 93% are singletons. Material: naive CD4+ T cells from PBMCs. These receptor sequences come from a man aged 18 to 30 in good health. Some clones in this sample may be carry-over from other donors' samples. CDR3s include the opening cysteine and the closing phenylalanine or tryptophan. A D gene is named only where the DNA matches it firmly. Part of the rows lack a size; the others show once, few, many or a class for expanded clones.

- TRBD1 TRBJ2-1 TRBV27 CASSWDRYNNEQFF TGTGCCAGCAGTTGGGACAGGTATAACAATGAGCAGTTCTTC
- - TRBJ1-2 TRBV7-9 CASSLGRVDGYTF TGTGCCAGCAGCTTAGGAAGGGTAGACGGCTACACCTTC
- - TRBJ1-3 TRBV28 CASSETESSGNTIYF TGTGCCAGCAGTGAGACCGAAAGCTCTGGAAACACCATATATTTT
once TRBD1 TRBJ2-5 TRBV7-9 CASSPGQGVETQYF TGTGCCAGCAGCCCAGGACAGGGGGTAGAGACCCAGTACTTC
- - TRBJ1-1 TRBV9 CASSVSSTQNTEAFF TGTGCCAGCAGCGTATCTTCCACCCAGAACACTGAAGCTTTCTTT
- - TRBJ1-5 TRBV27 CASSLLGGPAPSQPQHF TGTGCCAGCAGTTTATTAGGGGGACCCGCTCCCAGTCAGCCCCAGCATTTT
once - TRBJ1-2 TRBV7-9 CASSLGGSDPGYTF TGTGCCAGCAGCTTAGGTGGGTCGGACCCAGGCTACACCTTC
- - TRBJ1-1 TRBV29-1 CSGQRVNTEAFF TGCAGCGGTCAAAGGGTGAACACTGAAGCTTTCTTT
- - TRBJ1-1 TRBV28 CASSLPGTEAFF TGTGCCAGCAGTTTACCCGGCACTGAAGCTTTCTTT
- - TRBJ2-1 TRBV5-6 CASSLGRRMVGEQFF TGTGCCAGCAGCTTGGGCCGGAGAATGGTTGGTGAGCAGTTCTTC
- TRBD2 TRBJ2-3 TRBV7-8 CASSLVGLAGITDTQYF TGTGCCAGCAGCTTAGTGGGACTAGCGGGAATAACAGATACGCAGTATTTT
- - TRBJ2-5 TRBV25-1 CASSEYPETQYF TGTGCCAGCAGTGAATATCCAGAGACCCAGTACTTC
- - TRBJ2-5 TRBV14 CASSQLGFGGETQYF TGTGCCAGCAGCCAACTTGGGTTTGGTGGAGAGACCCAGTACTTC
once - TRBJ1-1 TRBV2 CASTPRTVGTEAFF TGTGCCAGCACTCCCCGGACAGTGGGCACTGAAGCTTTCTTT
- TRBD1 TRBJ1-1 TRBV5-1 CASSAGQAWGTEAFF TGCGCCAGCAGCGCCGGACAGGCCTGGGGCACTGAAGCTTTCTTT
few - TRBJ2-1 TRBV10-3 CATTGSSYNEQFF TGTGCCACCACGGGGAGCTCCTACAATGAGCAGTTCTTC
- TRBD1 TRBJ1-4 TRBV27 CASSLTPPGGREKLFF TGTGCCAGCAGTTTAACCCCCCCAGGGGGGCGTGAAAAACTGTTTTTT
- TRBD1 TRBJ1-2 TRBV11-2 CASSSSTGLNYGYTF TGTGCCAGCAGCTCCTCGACAGGGCTAAACTATGGCTACACCTTC
- - TRBJ1-6 TRBV6-4 CASSDSGLNSPLHF TGTGCCAGCAGTGACTCTGGGCTTAATTCACCCCTCCACTTT
- - TRBJ2-7 TRBV6-6 CASSYRQTSYEQYF TGTGCCAGCAGTTATCGACAGACCTCCTACGAGCAGTACTTC
- - TRBJ2-1 TRBV11-3 CASSFGRSYNEQFF TGTGCCAGCAGCTTCGGGCGATCCTACAATGAGCAGTTCTTC
- - TRBJ2-3 TRBV2 CASLGVVARADTQYF TGTGCCAGCCTAGGAGTGGTGGCTCGGGCGGATACGCAGTATTTT
- - TRBJ1-1 TRBV14 CASSDLAAGRTEAFF TGTGCCAGCAGCGACCTCGCGGCAGGGCGGACTGAAGCTTTCTTT
once TRBD2 TRBJ2-7 TRBV4-1 CASSRGTSGRYEQYF TGCGCCAGCAGCCGTGGGACTAGCGGGCGGTACGAGCAGTACTTC
once - TRBJ2-6 TRBV25-1 CASSQGGGANVLTF TGTGCCAGCAGTCAGGGAGGAGGGGCCAACGTCCTGACTTTC